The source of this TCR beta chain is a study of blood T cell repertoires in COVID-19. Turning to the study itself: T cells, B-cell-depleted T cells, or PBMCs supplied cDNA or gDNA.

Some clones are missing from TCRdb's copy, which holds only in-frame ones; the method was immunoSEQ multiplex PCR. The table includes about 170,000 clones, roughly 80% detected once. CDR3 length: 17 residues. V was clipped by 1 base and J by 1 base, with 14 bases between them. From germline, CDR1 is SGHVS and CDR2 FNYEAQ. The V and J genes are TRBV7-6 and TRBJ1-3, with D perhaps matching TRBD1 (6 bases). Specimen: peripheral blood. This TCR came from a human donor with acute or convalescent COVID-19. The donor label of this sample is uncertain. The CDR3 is CASSLESPTGSGNTIYF. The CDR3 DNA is TGTGCCAGCAGCTTAGAGTCCCCGACAGGATCTGGAAACACCATATATTTT.